Below are 4 T cell receptor beta chains sequenced from a single sample in a study of T cell responses to AZD1222 COVID-19 vaccine. Method: immunoSEQ multiplex PCR; TCRdb's copy keeps in-frame clones and lacks some. This sample has about 150,000 clones; 80% to 90% occur once, and the top ten carry under 2%. Sequencing was performed on peripheral blood, taken on day 0 of AZD1222 vaccination. The receptors derive from an adult in good health.

V gene TRBV29-1 combines with J gene TRBJ2-2; D remains ambiguous. CDR1 is SQVTM and CDR2 is ANQGSEA in the germline V gene. This CDR3 has 14 amino acids. Trimming removed 2 bases at V and 3 bases at J, with 10 bases between. The CDR3 DNA follows: TGCAGCGTTGAAAAACCCGGGTACACCGGGGAGCTGTTTTTT. Residues: CSVEKPGYTGELFF.

For this clone: Relative to the germline gene, one junction end is altered; a read error may explain this. This sequence joins TRBV7-2 and TRBJ1-4; no definite D call. Looked up from germline, CDR1 is SGHTA and CDR2 is FQGNSA. The CDR3 contains 14 residues. The CDR3, as DNA: TGTGCCAGCAGCTTAGCTTTCACTAATGAGAAACTGTTTTTT. Amino acid sequence: CASSLAFTNEKLFF. Complete variable domain (other parts from reference TRBV7-2 and TRBJ1-4): GAGVSQSPSNKVTEKGKDVELRCDPISGHTALYWYRQSLGQGLEFLIYFQGNSAPDKSGLPSDRFSAERTGGSVSTLTIQRTQQEDSAVYLCASSLAFTNEKLFFGSGTQLSVL.

The sample holds a few counts of this clone. The chain carries TRBV4-1 and TRBJ1-6; 8 positions agree with TRBD1. The length of the CDR3 is 14 residues. Germline V CDR1 and CDR2: MGHRA, YSYEKL. V was clipped by 4 bases and J by 8 bases; unmatched bases: 4. The CDR3 here is CASSRGQGDSPLHF. DNA of the CDR3: TGCGCCAGCAGCCGTGGACAGGGAGATTCACCCCTCCACTTT.

The chain couples TRBV28 to TRBJ1-1; D perhaps matches TRBD1 (6 bases). V was shortened by 6 bases and J by 6 bases, with 11 bases between the two germline ends. CDR1 MDHEN and CDR2 SYDVKM come from the germline V gene. The CDR3 length is 12 residues. CDR3 loop: CASRVGQAEAFF. The DNA for the CDR3 is TGTGCCAGCAGGGTGGGACAAGCTGAAGCTTTCTTT.